Listed below are T cell receptor beta chains from one sample, sequenced in a study of T cell changes during pregnancy in multiple sclerosis. Profiled with immunoSEQ multiplex PCR; TCRdb holds only in-frame clones, not every one. The table shows more than 30,000 clones, with roughly 87% occurring only once. The source was CD8+ T cells from peripheral blood mononuclear cells, collected in the first trimester of pregnancy. These receptors were obtained from a female donor with multiple sclerosis, enrolled in a pregnancy study. The CDR3 runs from the conserved cysteine through the conserved F or W. The order of the fields is J gene, D gene, clone size, V gene, CDR3 DNA, CDR3 protein. D genes are given only for firm matches. The size entry is marked missing in some rows and otherwise reads once, few, many or a size class.

TRBJ2-3 | - | - | TRBV7-9 | TGTGCCAGCAGCTTAGAAGTTTTCCCCTACGCCACAGATACGCAGTATTTT | CASSLEVFPYATDTQYF
TRBJ1-2 | TRBD1 | once | TRBV10-1 | TGCGCCAGCACCGAGACAGGGAGATTCTATGGCTACACCTTC | CASTETGRFYGYTF
TRBJ2-3 | - | once | TRBV7-8 | TGTGCCAGCAGCACTGTCCCGGTAGCACTCACAGATACGCAGTATTTT | CASSTVPVALTDTQYF
TRBJ1-1 | - | - | TRBV5-1 | TGCGCCAGCAGATCCGAGGGGAACACTGAAGCTTTCTTT | CASRSEGNTEAFF
TRBJ2-1 | TRBD2 | - | TRBV27 | TGTGCCAGCAGTCTAGCGGGAGTGGTGAATGAGCAGTTCTTC | CASSLAGVVNEQFF
TRBJ2-1 | TRBD1 | - | TRBV7-9 | TGTGCCAGCAGAGAAACAGGGGTGGGCTCCTACAATGAGCAGTTCTTC | CASRETGVGSYNEQFF
TRBJ1-5 | - | - | TRBV12-5 | TGTGCTAGTGGTTTGGTACGATCACAGGGTGATCAGCCCCAGCATTTT | CASGLVRSQGDQPQHF
TRBJ2-7 | TRBD2 | - | TRBV2 | TGTGCCAGCATTGACGGGAGGGCCTCAACGTGGAACGAGCAGTACTTC | CASIDGRASTWNEQYF
TRBJ2-1 | - | - | TRBV5-1 | TGCGCCAGCAGCTCTTCGCAGGGTTATGAGCAGTTCTTC | CASSSSQGYEQFF
TRBJ2-7 | TRBD1 | - | TRBV6-5 | TGTGCCAGCAGTTACCGGGACAGGGGCTACGAGCAGTACTTC | CASSYRDRGYEQYF
TRBJ2-5 | - | - | TRBV9 | TGTGCCAGCAGTAGGGGGCAAGAGACCCAGTACTTC | CASSRGQETQYF
TRBJ1-1 | TRBD1 | - | TRBV27 | TGTGCCAGCAGTTTAGGACAGGGAGGCACTGAAGCTTTCTTT | CASSLGQGGTEAFF
TRBJ2-1 | - | - | TRBV7-9 | TGTGCCAGCCTCGGGACATCTCTTGGGAATGAGCAGTTCTTC | CASLGTSLGNEQFF
TRBJ2-1 | - | - | TRBV7-9 | TGTGCCAGCAGCACCGACTTAAATAATGAGCAGTTCTTC | CASSTDLNNEQFF
TRBJ2-3 | - | - | TRBV7-8 | TGTGCCAGCAGCTTATCCCCGACAGATACGCAGTATTTT | CASSLSPTDTQYF
TRBJ2-7 | TRBD1 | - | TRBV23-1 | TGCGCCAGCAGTCACAAAACAGGGGACCGGGCCAACTACGAGCAGTACTTC | CASSHKTGDRANYEQYF
TRBJ2-1 | TRBD1 | - | TRBV28 | TGTGCCAGCAGTTTGGGGACAGGCCCAAAATACAATGAGCAGTTCTTC | CASSLGTGPKYNEQFF
TRBJ1-2 | TRBD1 | - | TRBV6-6 | TGTGCCAGCAGTTACAATCAGGGGGGATCTGGCTACACCTTC | CASSYNQGGSGYTF
TRBJ2-7 | TRBD1 | - | TRBV14 | TGTGCCAGCAGCCAAGATCGACAGGGGGACGAGCAGTACTTC | CASSQDRQGDEQYF
TRBJ1-2 | TRBD1 | - | TRBV4-3 | TGCGCCAGCAGCCAAGGAGGGGGCGCAGGGTATGGCTACACCTTC | CASSQGGGAGYGYTF
TRBJ2-3 | TRBD2 | - | TRBV6-4 | TGTGCCAGCAGTGGGCTAGCGGGAGACACAGATACGCAGTATTTT | CASSGLAGDTDTQYF
TRBJ2-1 | - | - | TRBV28 | TGTGCCACCATACCGGAACTAGAGACTTACAATGAGCAGTTCTTC | CATIPELETYNEQFF
TRBJ2-7 | - | - | TRBV5-1 | TGCGCCAGCAGCGGGTCCCAGACAGGACCCTACGAGCAGTACTTC | CASSGSQTGPYEQYF
TRBJ1-2 | - | - | TRBV7-8 | TGTGCCAGCAGCTTAGAAGGCAGGCCTGTATATGGCTACACCTTC | CASSLEGRPVYGYTF
TRBJ1-1 | - | - | TRBV7-7 | TGTGCCAGCAGCTTCAGGGGGAACACTGAAGCTTTCTTT | CASSFRGNTEAFF
TRBJ2-7 | TRBD2 | once | TRBV7-8 | TGTGCCAGCAGCTCCCTCGGACTAGCAGGCTACGAGCAGTACTTC | CASSSLGLAGYEQYF
TRBJ2-3 | TRBD2 | once | TRBV2 | TGTGCCAGCAGTCCCTTGGAGCGGGGGAGCACAGATACGCAGTATTTT | CASSPLERGSTDTQYF
TRBJ2-7 | TRBD2 | many | TRBV28 | TGTGCCAGCAGTTCGACTAGCGGGAGAGTCTACGAGCAGTACTTC | CASSSTSGRVYEQYF
TRBJ2-1 | TRBD1 | medium-sized | TRBV11-1 | TGTGCCAGCAGCTTCGCAGGGGGCTACCACAATGAGCAGTTCTTC | CASSFAGGYHNEQFF
TRBJ1-6 | - | - | TRBV27 | TGTGCCAGCAGTTTAAGCGGGAGATCACCCCTCCACTTT | CASSLSGRSPLHF
TRBJ2-7 | - | - | TRBV29-1 | TGCAGCGCCGAGGGACTGAGCTACGAGCAGTACTTC | CSAEGLSYEQYF
TRBJ2-3 | - | - | TRBV7-8 | TGTGCCAGCAGCTTAGACAGGGGCACAGATACGCAGTATTTT | CASSLDRGTDTQYF
TRBJ1-2 | TRBD1 | - | TRBV2 | TGTGCCAGCAGCGAAGTTCAGGGGGCGGACGATGGCTACACCTTC | CASSEVQGADDGYTF
TRBJ2-7 | - | - | TRBV19 | TGTGCCAGTAGTCCAAGGACAGTTATATCCTACGAGCAGTACTTC | CASSPRTVISYEQYF
TRBJ2-7 | TRBD1 | - | TRBV7-8 | TGTGCCAGCAGCTACGGACAGGGCACTTCCTACGAGCAGTACTTC | CASSYGQGTSYEQYF
TRBJ2-1 | TRBD2 | - | TRBV9 | TGTGCCAGCAGCGTCCTAGCGGGGGGGCCGGTCATTGAGCAGTTCTTC | CASSVLAGGPVIEQFF
TRBJ2-1 | - | - | TRBV2 | TGTGCCAGCAGTGAAGGCAAGGGGTTGGACAATGAGCAGTTCTTC | CASSEGKGLDNEQFF
TRBJ2-1 | TRBD2 | - | TRBV7-3 | TGTGCCAGCAGCGCCCTAGCGGGAGGGGTAAACAATGAGCAGTTCTTC | CASSALAGGVNNEQFF
TRBJ2-7 | - | - | TRBV27 | TGTGCCAGCAGTTGGGCAGGGGTACCCTACGAGCAGTACTTC | CASSWAGVPYEQYF
TRBJ2-3 | - | once | TRBV5-1 | TGCGCCCAAAGAGAAAATATAAAAGCTCTCTTTAGCACAGATACGCAGTATTTT | CAQRENIKALFSTDTQYF
TRBJ1-6 | TRBD1 | - | TRBV25-1 | TGTGCCAGCAGTGAGACAGGGAATAATTCACCCCTCCACTTT | CASSETGNNSPLHF
TRBJ1-1 | TRBD1 | - | TRBV28 | TGTGCCAGCAGTTTAGGGCAGGGGGGATCGAACACTGAAGCTTTCTTT | CASSLGQGGSNTEAFF
TRBJ2-1 | TRBD2 | - | TRBV27 | TGTGCCAGCAGTTCGCGACTAGCGGGAAACAATGAGCAGTTCTTC | CASSSRLAGNNEQFF
TRBJ1-1 | - | - | TRBV5-1 | TGCGCCAGCAGGGAACAGGGCTTGGACACTGAAGCTTTCTTT | CASREQGLDTEAFF
TRBJ2-1 | TRBD2 | - | TRBV27 | TGTGCCAGCAGCCGACCGGGACTAGCGGGAAAAAATGAGCAGTTCTTC | CASSRPGLAGKNEQFF
TRBJ1-2 | TRBD1 | - | TRBV28 | TGTGCCAGCAAGGGGACAGGGACCAACTATGGCTACACCTTC | CASKGTGTNYGYTF
TRBJ2-7 | TRBD2 | - | TRBV10-3 | TGTGCCACCAGGGGACTAGCGGGAGTAGGTGACGAGCAGTACTTC | CATRGLAGVGDEQYF
TRBJ2-3 | TRBD1 | - | TRBV15 | TGTGCCACCAGCAGAGATACAGGGGGCGCAGATACGCAGTATTTT | CATSRDTGGADTQYF
TRBJ2-7 | - | once | TRBV28 | TGTGCCAGCAGGGGCAGGGTTTACGAGCAGTACTTC | CASRGRVYEQYF
TRBJ2-1 | - | - | TRBV23-1 | TGCGCCAGCAGATTCGGATTGGTCCCAAGGACAGACAGCTACAATGAGCAGTTCTTC | CASRFGLVPRTDSYNEQFF
TRBJ1-2 | TRBD1 | - | TRBV11-2 | TGTGCCAGCAGCTTGGGGACAGGGGGAACAGTCTACACCTTC | CASSLGTGGTVYTF
TRBJ2-3 | TRBD2 | - | TRBV4-1 | TGCGCCAGCAGCCAAGGGACTAGCGGGAGGGCGGGAGATACGCAGTATTTT | CASSQGTSGRAGDTQYF
TRBJ1-5 | - | - | TRBV19 | TGTGCCACCATGGGACACCTTAGCAATCAGCCCCAGCATTTT | CATMGHLSNQPQHF
TRBJ2-7 | TRBD1 | - | TRBV2 | TGTGCCAGCAGAGACGACAGGGTTTACGAGCAGTACTTC | CASRDDRVYEQYF
TRBJ2-2 | TRBD2 | - | TRBV4-3 | TGCGCCAGCAGCCAAGATACTGGCGGGGGGGCGACCGGGGAGCTGTTTTTT | CASSQDTGGGATGELFF
TRBJ2-2 | - | - | TRBV4-3 | TGCGCCAGCAGCCAAGACTTTGGGCCCGGGGAGCTGTTTTTT | CASSQDFGPGELFF
TRBJ1-6 | TRBD1 | - | TRBV28 | TGTGCCAGCAGTCCAGACAGGGGGATAGGTAATTCACCCCTCCACTTT | CASSPDRGIGNSPLHF
TRBJ1-1 | TRBD1 | - | TRBV2 | TGTGCCAGCAGTGAAGAGGGACAGATGAACACTGAAGCTTTCTTT | CASSEEGQMNTEAFF
TRBJ2-7 | - | - | TRBV7-9 | TGTGCCAGCAGCTTAGGTTCTGCGAGACTCACCTACGAGCAGTACTTC | CASSLGSARLTYEQYF